This T cell receptor (beta chain) originates from a study of OX40 agonist ivuxolimab in advanced cancers. Overall study context: Past anti-PD-1, anti-PD-L1 or anti-CTLA-4 therapy was accepted, and roughly 40% had received some.

The assay was immunoSEQ multiplex PCR, and TCRdb's table has in-frame clones only and misses some. Of about 110,000 clones in the sample, 91% were seen once. About this clone: The antigen is undetermined.

General observations from the study: At 0.1 to 3.0 mg/kg, clonal expansion of CD4+ and CD8+ blood T cells had occurred by week 6.

This CDR3 is 13 amino acids long. CDR1 and CDR2 (germline): SQVTM, ANQGSEA. Exclusion of a patient followed from autoimmune disease history or systemic immunosuppression. The chain recombines TRBV29-1 with TRBJ2-5, with 10 bases that match TRBD1. The end of the DNA is better explained by TRBJ2-7, so the J call may be wrong. The TCR was taken from an adult with an advanced solid tumor such as melanoma, head and neck, liver or kidney cancer. The specimen was CD4+ or CD8+ T cells sorted from blood, collected in a trial of the OX40 agonist ivuxolimab. CDR3 DNA: TGCAGCGCCGGGGGACAGGGGACCTACGAGCAGTACTTC. The encoded protein is CSAGGQGTYEQYF.